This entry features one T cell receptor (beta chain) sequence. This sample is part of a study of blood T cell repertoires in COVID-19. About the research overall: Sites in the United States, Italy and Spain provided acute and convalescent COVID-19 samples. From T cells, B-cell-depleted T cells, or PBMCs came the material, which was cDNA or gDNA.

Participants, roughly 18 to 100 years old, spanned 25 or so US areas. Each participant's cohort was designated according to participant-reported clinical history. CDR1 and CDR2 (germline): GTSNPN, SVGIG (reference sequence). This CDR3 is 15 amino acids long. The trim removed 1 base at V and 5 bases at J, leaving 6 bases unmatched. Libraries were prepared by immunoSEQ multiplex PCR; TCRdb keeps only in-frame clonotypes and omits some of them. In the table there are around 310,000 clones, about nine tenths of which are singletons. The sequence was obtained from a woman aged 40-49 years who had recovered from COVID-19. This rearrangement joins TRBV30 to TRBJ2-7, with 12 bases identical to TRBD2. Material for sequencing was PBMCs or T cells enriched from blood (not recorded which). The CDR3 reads CAWSGLAGDSHEQYF. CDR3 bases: TGTGCCTGGAGTGGACTAGCGGGGGATTCCCACGAGCAGTACTTC.